Each of the 32 T cell receptor beta chains below was sequenced from the same sample in a study of beta chain features in type 1 diabetes. Sequencing targeted expressed TCRB transcripts, as all isolated RNA had been reverse transcribed. Assay: immunoSEQ multiplex PCR; the TCRdb copy retains only in-frame clones and omits some. The data hold 450,000 or so clones, with over 10% observed a single time. Sequenced: naive CD4+ T cells from blood. The receptor set was obtained from a woman aged 18-29 years in good health.

The rearrangement uses TRBV28 and TRBJ1-3, with D unresolved. The CDR3 sequence is 15 residues long. Germline V gives CDR1 MDHEN, CDR2 SYDVKM. Trimming removed 7 bases at V and 2 bases at J, with 15 bases between. The CDR3 region has the DNA TGTGCCAGCACATTCGCGGGGTTTGCTGGAAACACCATATATTTT. Encoded protein: CASTFAGFAGNTIYF. The full variable domain, with the rest looked up from reference TRBV28 and TRBJ1-3, is DVKVTQSSRYLVKRTGEKVFLECVQDMDHENMFWYRQDPGLGLRLIYFSYDVKMKEKGDIPEGYSVSREKKERFSLILESASTNQTSMYLCASTFAGFAGNTIYFGEGSWLTVV.

This chain's CDR3 is CASSRGQNPYNEQFF. For the CDR3, the DNA is TGTGCCAGCTCACGGGGACAGAACCCCTACAATGAGCAGTTCTTC. The J gene is TRBJ2-1, the V gene TRBV18; 7 bases line up with TRBD1. There are 15 residues in the CDR3. Germline values: CDR1 KGHSH, CDR2 LQKENI. V was pared by 4 bases and J by 2 bases, with 5 bases of the junction left unmatched. The full variable domain, its missing parts supplied by reference TRBV18 and TRBJ2-1, is NAGVMQNPRHLVRRRGQEARLRCSPMKGHSHVYWYRQLPEEGLKFMVYLQKENIIDESGMPKERFSAEFPKEGPSILRIQQVVRGDSAAYFCASSRGQNPYNEQFFGPGTRLTVL.

This clone was counted between two and nine times. The chain uses TRBV7-2 and TRBJ2-7, with 8 bases that match TRBD1. The CDR3 extends over 14 amino acids. Germline V gene lookup returns CDR1 SGHTA and CDR2 FQGNSA. V dropped 5 bases and J dropped 5; count of bases not matched to a gene: 8. CDR3 loop: CASSLDRGEDEQYF. Here the CDR3 DNA reads TGTGCCAGCAGCCTAGACAGGGGCGAGGACGAGCAGTACTTC.

The chain couples TRBV10-3 to TRBJ2-3; D may correspond to TRBD1 or TRBD2 (5 bases each). V lost 9 bases and J lost 6, with 16 bases in between. From germline, CDR1 is ENHRY and CDR2 SYGVKD. CDR3 length: 13 residues. This CDR3 reads CAIHRDLADTQYF. DNA for the CDR3: TGTGCCATTCACCGGGACCTCGCGGATACGCAGTATTTT.

V gene TRBV9 combines with J gene TRBJ2-5; perhaps D is TRBD1 or TRBD2 (5 bases each). Germline CDR1 is SGDLS and CDR2 is YYNGEE. V was shortened by 4 bases and J by 4 bases, with 14 bases between the two germline ends. The CDR3 sequence is 14 residues long. The CDR3 region is CASSPGSPRETQYF. CDR3 nucleotides: TGTGCCAGCAGCCCAGGGAGTCCGCGAGAGACCCAGTACTTC.

The chain recombines TRBV30 with TRBJ2-3; 10 positions agree with TRBD1. After removal of 3 bases from V and 9 bases from J, the junction contained 12 bases not matched to a gene. Germline V gives CDR1 GTSNPN, CDR2 SVGIG (reference sequence). The CDR3 runs to 15 residues. CDR3 amino acids: CAWRDPGQGFETQYF. The DNA of the CDR3 is TGTGCCTGGAGGGATCCGGGACAGGGGTTTGAGACGCAGTATTTT.

This clone was found a few times. The chain combines TRBV7-8 with TRBJ1-4; 8 nucleotides align to TRBD1. The length of the CDR3 is 14 residues. Germline CDR1 SGHVS, CDR2 FQNEAQ. The V and J ends lost 5 bases and 11 bases, in that order; junction bases with no gene match: 10. The CDR3 sequence is CASSADRVRAKLFF. The CDR3 nucleotides read TGTGCCAGCAGCGCGGACAGGGTTCGGGCCAAACTGTTTTTT.

The CDR3 DNA follows: TGTGCCAGCAGCCATTGGGACGCCGGGGAGCTGTTTTTT. Amino acids: CASSHWDAGELFF. The V call is TRBV14, the J call TRBJ2-2, with D perhaps matching TRBD1 or TRBD2 (5 bases each). Per germline, CDR1 SGHDN and CDR2 FVKESK. This CDR3 spans 13 amino acids. V was shortened by 3 bases and J by 6 bases, with 8 bases between the two germline ends.

The genes are TRBV29-1 and TRBJ2-5; perhaps TRBD1 as D (6 bases). The CDR3 covers 12 residues. CDR1 and CDR2 from the germline V gene are SQVTM and ANQGSEA. V lost 3 bases, J lost 4 bases, and 9 bases lay in between. The CDR3 sequence: CSVESGAETQYF. CDR3 nucleotide sequence: TGCAGCGTTGAGTCAGGGGCAGAGACCCAGTACTTC.

This clone was seen more than once but under ten times. This chain uses TRBV4-2 with TRBJ2-3, with TRBD2 identical over 14 bases. The germline V gene encodes CDR1 LGHNA and CDR2 YNFKEQ. Trimming removed 4 bases from V and 0 bases from J; junction bases left unmatched: 3. The CDR3 consists of 17 residues. This CDR3 reads CASSRLAGGPSTDTQYF. DNA of the CDR3: TGTGCCAGCAGCCGACTAGCGGGGGGGCCTAGCACAGATACGCAGTATTTT.

This clone has a handful of counts. The chain links TRBV2 to TRBJ2-1; no clear D. The CDR3 covers 13 residues. V lost 7 bases to trimming and J lost 0 bases, with 7 bases between them. CDR1 and CDR2 (germline): SNHLY, FYNNEI. The CDR3 spells CASIHRSYNEQFF. CDR3 DNA sequence: TGTGCCAGCATACACCGCTCCTACAATGAGCAGTTCTTC. Supplemented by reference TRBV2 and TRBJ2-1, the full variable domain reads EPEVTQTPSHQVTQMGQEVILRCVPISNHLYFYWYRQILGQKVEFLVSFYNNEISEKSEIFDDQFSVERPDGSNFTLKIRSTKLEDSAMYFCASIHRSYNEQFFGPGTRLTVL.

In this sample, this clone turned up a few times. V and J are TRBV27 and TRBJ1-6; D is possibly TRBD1 (5 bases). The CDR3 loop spans 15 amino acids. Germline V lookup: CDR1 MNHEY, CDR2 SMNVEV (reference sequence). Trimming took off 4 bases at V and 4 bases at J, with 11 bases between the two ends. CDR3 residues: CASSWGWSYNSPLHF. CDR3 bases: TGTGCCAGCAGTTGGGGCTGGTCTTATAATTCACCCCTCCACTTT.

The V gene is TRBV27, the J gene TRBJ2-1; no firm D call. Trimming removed 0 bases from V and 4 bases from J, with 7 bases in between. Germline CDR1 is MNHEY and CDR2 is SMNVEV (reference sequence). The CDR3 consists of 14 residues. The CDR3: CASSLSIQYNEQFF. The DNA of the CDR3 is TGTGCCAGCAGTTTATCGATTCAATACAATGAGCAGTTCTTC.

This clone occurred a few times. V and J are TRBV9 and TRBJ2-1; weak D call: TRBD2 (6 bases). V was shortened by 4 bases and J by 3 bases, with 14 bases between the two germline ends. Per germline, CDR1 SGDLS and CDR2 YYNGEE. The length of the CDR3 is 15 residues. In DNA, the CDR3 is TGTGCCAGCAGCCCCCGGGGGACGGTCTACAATGAGCAGTTCTTC. Protein product: CASSPRGTVYNEQFF. Full variable domain (outside the CDR3, taken from reference TRBV9 and TRBJ2-1): DSGVTQTPKHLITATGQRVTLRCSPRSGDLSVYWYQQSLDQGLQFLIQYYNGEERAKGNILERFSAQQFPDLHSELNLSSLELGDSALYFCASSPRGTVYNEQFFGPGTRLTVL.

The chain links TRBV28 to TRBJ2-5; either TRBD1 or TRBD2 may fit D (6 bases each). This CDR3 comprises 14 residues. V lost 7 bases and J 6 bases, leaving 18 bases between the germline ends. From germline, CDR1 is MDHEN and CDR2 SYDVKM. The CDR3 DNA reads as TGTGCCAGCACTGTGGAGGGGGTTCAAAAGACCCAGTACTTC. Translated: CASTVEGVQKTQYF.

This clone was detected a few times. The chain combines TRBV5-1 with TRBJ2-5; D is ambiguous. Germline V CDR1 and CDR2: SGHRS, YFSETQ. Trimming removed 4 bases from V and 1 base from J, with 8 bases in between. The CDR3 consists of 13 residues. The CDR3 loop is CASSVSAQETQYF. In nucleotides, the CDR3 is TGCGCCAGCAGCGTTTCCGCCCAAGAGACCCAGTACTTC. Variable domain in full (rest from reference TRBV5-1 and TRBJ2-5): KAGVTQTPRYLIKTRGQQVTLSCSPISGHRSVSWYQQTPGQGLQFLFEYFSETQRNKGNFPGRFSGRQFSNSRSEMNVSTLELGDSALYLCASSVSAQETQYFGPGTRLLVL.

This clone was observed a few times. The genes are TRBV25-1 and TRBJ2-5; a possible D gene is TRBD2 (6 bases). This CDR3 is 13 amino acids long. V was clipped by 0 bases and J by 7 bases, with 9 bases between them. Germline V gives CDR1 MGHDK, CDR2 SYGVNS. The CDR3: CASSEYGRGTQYF. The CDR3 DNA sequence: TGTGCCAGCAGTGAATATGGGCGGGGGACCCAGTACTTC.

This chain links TRBV28 with TRBJ2-7; D is unclear. V lost 6 bases to trimming and J lost 3 bases, with 9 bases between them. The germline CDR1 and CDR2 sequences are MDHEN and SYDVKM. The CDR3 is made up of 12 amino acids. The CDR3 DNA follows: TGTGCCAGCAGCACCCCCAGCTACGAGCAGTACTTC. Its translation: CASSTPSYEQYF.

This clone was detected many times. The gene calls are TRBV7-9 and TRBJ2-6; no reliable D call. V was pared by 3 bases and J by 0 bases, with 6 bases between. The CDR3 covers 15 residues. Looked up from germline, CDR1 is SEHNR and CDR2 is FQNEAQ (reference sequence). The CDR3 DNA is TGTGCCAGCAGCTTGGGCGGCTCTGGGGCCAACGTCCTGACTTTC. This codes for CASSLGGSGANVLTF.

The sample holds one count of this clone. V gene TRBV11-3 combines with J gene TRBJ2-7, with D perhaps TRBD2 (6 bases). Trimming took 2 bases from V and 5 from J, leaving 13 bases between them. This CDR3 is built from 14 residues. Per germline, CDR1 SGHNT and CDR2 YENEEA. The chain's CDR3 is CASSLSGQGHEQYF. The CDR3 DNA reads TGTGCCAGCAGCTTAAGCGGGCAGGGACACGAGCAGTACTTC.

This clone came up a few times. The chain carries TRBV30 and TRBJ2-2, with TRBD1 matching over 9 bases. CDR1 is GTSNPN, CDR2 SVGIG, per germline (reference sequence). The CDR3 is 15 residues long. J gave up 3 bases and V 4 bases, and 6 bases lay outside the gene matches. This chain's CDR3 is CAWNRGRIDTGELFF. The CDR3 nucleotides are TGTGCCTGGAACAGGGGGCGTATCGACACCGGGGAGCTGTTTTTT.

The rearrangement uses TRBV7-8 and TRBJ1-4, with D hard to call. Germline CDR1 SGHVS, CDR2 FQNEAQ. The CDR3 runs to 15 residues. The V and J ends lost 1 base and 8 bases respectively, with 14 bases between them. CDR3 in DNA: TGTGCCAGCAGCTTAGTCTCAGGTTTGGGGGAAAAACTGTTTTTT. It specifies CASSLVSGLGEKLFF.

In its sample, this clone was seen a few times. CDR3 loop: CASSSDRGLYEQYF. In DNA, the CDR3 is TGTGCCAGCAGCTCGGACAGGGGGCTGTACGAGCAGTACTTC. The J gene is TRBJ2-7, the V gene TRBV7-9; 11 bases match TRBD1. The J segment lost 4 bases and the V segment lost 4 bases, leaving 3 bases of the junction unmatched. CDR1 is SEHNR and CDR2 is FQNEAQ in the germline V gene (reference sequence). The CDR3 consists of 14 residues.

The chain carries TRBV29-1 and TRBJ2-5; 7 bases align to TRBD1. Germline CDR1 is SQVTM and CDR2 is ANQGSEA. V trimming: 4 bases; J trimming: 2 bases; junction bases outside the gene matches: 7. The CDR3 loop spans 14 amino acids. The CDR3 nucleotides are TGCAGCGTTGTCAGGGGGTCGGTGCAAGAGACCCAGTACTTC. Amino acids: CSVVRGSVQETQYF.

The sample holds a few counts of this clone. The chain is built from TRBV29-1 and TRBJ2-1; D is possibly TRBD2 (6 bases). Deletions cut 0 bases from V and 4 bases from J, with 13 bases between. Germline V gene lookup returns CDR1 SQVTM and CDR2 ANQGSEA. The CDR3 contains 15 residues. The CDR3 reads CSVEDGGSVYNEQFF. DNA for the CDR3: TGCAGCGTTGAAGACGGAGGGTCAGTATACAATGAGCAGTTCTTC.

The V call is TRBV7-2, the J call TRBJ2-7, with TRBD2 as a possible D gene (6 bases). Germline V gives CDR1 SGHTA, CDR2 FQGNSA. This CDR3 has 14 amino acids. V was cut by 3 bases and J by 2 bases, with 11 bases left in between. In nucleotides, the CDR3 is TGTGCCAGCAGCTTGCGGGGAAGACCCTACGAGCAGTACTTC. It is translated as CASSLRGRPYEQYF.

This clone was seen only a few times. This chain connects TRBV19 to TRBJ1-1, with TRBD1 identical over 7 bases. Germline V gives CDR1 LNHDA, CDR2 SQIVND (reference sequence). The CDR3 is 15 residues long. Trimming cost V 4 bases and J 2 bases; bases outside gene matches: 7. The CDR3 nucleotides are TGTGCCAGTAGTACCACCGGGACAGCCAACACTGAAGCTTTCTTT. Amino acid sequence: CASSTTGTANTEAFF.

This clone was seen a handful of times. The V and J genes are TRBV30 and TRBJ2-7, with 14 bases lining up with TRBD2. Germline V lookup: CDR1 GTSNPN, CDR2 SVGIG (reference sequence). The CDR3 sequence is 18 residues long. The junction had 18 bases not matched to a gene; V was cut back by 4 bases and J by 7 bases. The CDR3 sequence: CAWTRTRTSGRSKGEQYF. CDR3 nucleotides: TGTGCCTGGACCCGGACAAGGACTAGCGGGAGGTCGAAGGGGGAGCAGTACTTC. Filled out from reference TRBV30 and TRBJ2-7, the complete variable domain reads SQTIHQWPATLVQPVGSPLSLECTVEGTSNPNLYWYRQAAGRGLQLLFYSVGIGQISSEVPQNLSASRPQDRQFILSSKKLLLSDSGFYLCAWTRTRTSGRSKGEQYFGPGTRLTVT.

The chain has TRBV7-3 and TRBJ2-7; D is unclear. The CDR3 has 10 amino acids. Germline V gene data show CDR1 as SGHTA and CDR2 as FQGTGA. V gave up 4 bases and J gave up 7 bases, with 5 bases separating them. The CDR3 bases are TGTGCCAGCAGCTCACTAGAGCAGTACGTC. The encoded protein is CASSSLEQYV.

The chain is built from TRBV5-6 and TRBJ2-5; weak D call: TRBD1 (6 bases). This CDR3 is 14 amino acids long. Germline V CDR1 and CDR2: SGHDT, YYEEEE. V lost 4 bases, J lost 5 bases, and 15 bases lay in between. The CDR3 region has the DNA TGTGCCAGCAGCGGATACAGGGTCGGGGAGACCCAGTACTTC. This gives the protein CASSGYRVGETQYF.

This clone was counted a few times. The V gene is TRBV5-1, the J gene TRBJ2-7; 12 bases line up with TRBD2. CDR1 SGHRS and CDR2 YFSETQ come from the germline V gene. J gave up 2 bases and V 2 bases, and 2 bases lay outside the gene matches. The CDR3 spans 15 residues. The CDR3 region is CASSLGLAGTYEQYV. The DNA for the CDR3 is TGCGCCAGCAGCTTAGGACTAGCGGGGACCTACGAGCAGTACGTC.

The sample holds a few counts of this clone. One end of the junction is discordant with germline, which a read error may explain. CDR3 protein: CAWGVNRGNQPQHF. DNA of the CDR3: TGTGCCTGGGGTGTTAACAGGGGCAATCAGCCCCAGCATTTT. The rearrangement uses TRBV30 and TRBJ1-5; D perhaps matches TRBD1 (6 bases). The length of the CDR3 is 14 residues. The germline gives CDR1 GTSNPN, CDR2 SVGIG (reference sequence).